This T cell receptor beta chain was sequenced during a study of blood T cells in healthy people across ages. This clonotype was picked up a small number of times. Total RNA, at least 5 micrograms per sample, was extracted from PBMCs. Using a J-beta primer mix together with a sample-barcoded 5' primer, a second PCR was run for roughly 6 to 11 cycles. Tags on each cDNA molecule came from a template-switch adaptor with 12 random nucleotides. TCRdb recomputed calls from the 5' RACE reads with MiXCR, one row per CDR3 protein. The sample shows over a million distinct CDR3 sequences, 42% of them seen only once. The TCR comes from a young woman in good health. Sequencing was done on a sample of blood.

This CDR3 is CASSLAEETEAFF. In DNA, the CDR3 is TGCGCCAGCAGCTTGGCCGAGGAGACAGAAGCTTTCTTT. V usage is TRBV5-1 and J usage is TRBJ1-1; D is uncertain. This CDR3 spans 13 amino acids. V dropped 0 bases and J dropped 8 bases, with 11 bases sitting between them. CDR1 SGHRS and CDR2 YFSETQ come from the germline V gene.